The entry below gives a single T cell receptor (beta chain) sequence along with its context. What it binds is not known. This CDR3 is built from 15 residues. The V end lost 0 bases, the J end lost 0 bases, and 10 bases lay between the germline ends. Looked up from germline, CDR1 is DFQATT and CDR2 is SNEGSKA (reference sequence). This sample stems from a study of response to subunit inactivated influenza vaccine. Study outcomes and limitations: The authors suggested that every seasonal influenza vaccination recruits few new T cells.

TCRdb independently ran MiXCR on the RT-PCR reads; one entry per CDR3 protein. The data contain more than 600,000 distinct CDR3 sequences, approximately 17% of them singletons. Sample: PBMCs from blood, taken roughly 5 days after vaccination. The chain recombines TRBV20-1 with TRBJ2-3; D is unclear. The clonotype was recovered from a man aged 45 to 65 who received an inactivated influenza vaccine. CDR3 residues: CSARDVEVSTDTQYF. The CDR3 DNA reads TGCAGTGCTAGAGATGTGGAAGTGAGCACAGATACGCAGTATTTT.